This T cell receptor (beta chain) was obtained from a study of T cell responses to AZD1222 COVID-19 vaccine. The wider study: The study pooled second doses at about 4 or about 12 weeks. Study-level results: Nearly half of the spike-specific TCRs reportedly recognize variant regions that carry no mutations. Two AZD1222 doses significantly raised spike-specific TCR breadth and depth over controls. Possibly, clonal diversity was underestimated; donors were largely white British and included more females.

Germline values: CDR1 KGHDR, CDR2 SFDVKD. This CDR3 contains 14 residues. The V and J ends lost 4 bases and 7 bases, in that order; junction bases with no gene match: 6. Assay used: immunoSEQ multiplex PCR; TCRdb lists only in-frame clones, some missing. The sample yields some 110,000 clones, about nine tenths seen once. Details on this clone: The target antigen is unknown.

The chain is built from TRBV24-1 and TRBJ2-7; 10 bases match TRBD1. The sample was peripheral blood, taken on day 0 of AZD1222 vaccination. The TCR was taken from an adult in good health. In nucleotides, the CDR3 is TGTGCCACCAGTGACCCGGGACAGGGGCGGGAGCAGTACTTC. Translation: CATSDPGQGREQYF.